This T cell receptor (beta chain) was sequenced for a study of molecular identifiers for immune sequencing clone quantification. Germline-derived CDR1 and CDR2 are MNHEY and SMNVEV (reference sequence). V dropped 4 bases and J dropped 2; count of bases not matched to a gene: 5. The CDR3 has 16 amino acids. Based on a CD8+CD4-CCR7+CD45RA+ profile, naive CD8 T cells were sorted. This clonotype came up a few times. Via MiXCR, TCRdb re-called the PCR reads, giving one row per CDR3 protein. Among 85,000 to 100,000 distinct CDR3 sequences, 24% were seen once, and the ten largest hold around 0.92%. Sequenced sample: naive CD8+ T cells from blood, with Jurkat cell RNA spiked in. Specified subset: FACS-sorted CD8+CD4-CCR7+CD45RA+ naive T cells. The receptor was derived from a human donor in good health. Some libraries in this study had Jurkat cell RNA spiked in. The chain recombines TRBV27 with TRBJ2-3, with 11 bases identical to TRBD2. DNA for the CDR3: TGTGCCAGCAGTTCACTACTAGCGGGGGACACAGATACGCAGTATTTT. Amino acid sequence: CASSSLLAGDTDTQYF.